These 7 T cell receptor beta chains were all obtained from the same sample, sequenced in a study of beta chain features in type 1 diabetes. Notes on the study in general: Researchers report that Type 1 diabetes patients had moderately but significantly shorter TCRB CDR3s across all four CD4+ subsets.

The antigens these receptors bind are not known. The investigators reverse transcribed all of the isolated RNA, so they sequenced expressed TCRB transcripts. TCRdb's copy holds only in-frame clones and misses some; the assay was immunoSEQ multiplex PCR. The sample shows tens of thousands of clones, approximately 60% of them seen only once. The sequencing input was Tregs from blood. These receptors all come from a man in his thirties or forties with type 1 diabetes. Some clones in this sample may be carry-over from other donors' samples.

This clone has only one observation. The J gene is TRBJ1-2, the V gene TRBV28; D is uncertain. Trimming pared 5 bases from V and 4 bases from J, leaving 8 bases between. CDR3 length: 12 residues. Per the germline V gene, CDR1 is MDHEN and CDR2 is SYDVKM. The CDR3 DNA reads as TGTGCCAGCAGTCTGGGCTTCTATGGCTACACCTTC. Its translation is CASSLGFYGYTF.

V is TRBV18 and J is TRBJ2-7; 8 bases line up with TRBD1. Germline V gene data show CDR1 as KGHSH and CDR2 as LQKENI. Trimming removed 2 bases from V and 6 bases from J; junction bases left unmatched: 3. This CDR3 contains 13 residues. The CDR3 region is CASSPRTGSEQYF. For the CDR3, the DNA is TGTGCCAGCTCACCAAGGACAGGGAGCGAGCAGTACTTC.

The CDR3 spells CASSPRRGGTDTQYF. For the CDR3, the DNA is TGTGCCAGCAGCCCAAGGAGGGGCGGGACAGATACGCAGTATTTT. J is TRBJ2-3 and V is TRBV7-3, with D possibly TRBD2 on 6 matching bases. V was trimmed by 5 bases and J by 3 bases, leaving 15 bases between them. Looked up from germline, CDR1 is SGHTA and CDR2 is FQGTGA. This CDR3 is built from 15 residues.

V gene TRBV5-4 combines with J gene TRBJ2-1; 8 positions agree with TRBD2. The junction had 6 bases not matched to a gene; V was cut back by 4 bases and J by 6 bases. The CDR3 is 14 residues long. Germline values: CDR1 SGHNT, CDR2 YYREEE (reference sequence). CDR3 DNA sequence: TGTGCCAGCAGCGCCGGACTAGCCGTCAATGAGCAGTTCTTC. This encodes CASSAGLAVNEQFF.

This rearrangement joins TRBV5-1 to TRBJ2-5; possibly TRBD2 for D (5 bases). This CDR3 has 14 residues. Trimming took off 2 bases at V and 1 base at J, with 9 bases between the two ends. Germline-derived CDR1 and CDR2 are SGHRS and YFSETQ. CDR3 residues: CASSLVGVQETQYF. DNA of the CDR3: TGCGCCAGCAGCTTAGTCGGGGTCCAAGAGACCCAGTACTTC.

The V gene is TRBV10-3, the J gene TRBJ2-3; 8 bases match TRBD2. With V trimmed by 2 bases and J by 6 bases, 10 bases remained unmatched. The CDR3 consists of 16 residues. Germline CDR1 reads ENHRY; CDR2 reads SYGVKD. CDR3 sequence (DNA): TGTGCCATCAGTGAGCCCGGGACTAGTAATAAGGATACGCAGTATTTT. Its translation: CAISEPGTSNKDTQYF.

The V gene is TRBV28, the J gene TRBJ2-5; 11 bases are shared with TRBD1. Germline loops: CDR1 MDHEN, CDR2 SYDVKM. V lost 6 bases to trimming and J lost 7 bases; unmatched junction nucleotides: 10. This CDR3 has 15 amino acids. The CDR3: CASSPGTGGPRTQYF. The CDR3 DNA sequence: TGTGCCAGCAGCCCCGGGACAGGGGGTCCGCGGACCCAGTACTTC.